A single sample gave rise to the 16 T cell receptor beta chains below, sequenced in a study of blood T cell repertoires in COVID-19. The table came from immunoSEQ multiplex PCR; TCRdb's copy has only in-frame clones and leaves some out. The sample lists over 130,000 clones; about three quarters were seen once. Sequencing was done on a sample of peripheral blood. The receptors derive from a woman in her 50s with active or convalescent COVID-19.

The rearrangement joins TRBV14 to TRBJ2-5, with D possibly being TRBD1 (5 bases). Between the trimmed V and J ends, which lost 1 base and 5 bases, there was a span of 14 bases. Germline V CDR1 and CDR2: SGHDN, FVKESK. The CDR3 has 15 residues. In DNA form, the CDR3 reads TGTGCCAGCAGCCAAGGGACACCAGGTGGGGAGACCCAGTACTTC. Amino acids: CASSQGTPGGETQYF.

This clone was observed a single time. The genes are TRBV11-2 and TRBJ2-4, with D perhaps matching TRBD2 (6 bases). The germline CDR1 and CDR2 sequences are SGHAT and FQNNGV. The V end was cut by 3 bases, the J end by 0 bases, with 18 bases between. CDR3 length: 18 amino acids. CDR3 in DNA: TGTGCCAGCAGCTTGCGGCGGGGCGAGGTCCTAGCCAAAAACATTCAGTACTTC. Translation: CASSLRRGEVLAKNIQYF. Full variable domain (remainder filled in from reference TRBV11-2 and TRBJ2-4): EAGVAQSPRYKIIEKRQSVAFWCNPISGHATLYWYQQILGQGPKLLIQFQNNGVVDDSQLPKDRFSAERLKGVDSTLKIQPAKLEDSAVYLCASSLRRGEVLAKNIQYFGAGTRLSVL.

This clone was seen a handful of times. The chain is built from TRBV7-2 and TRBJ1-6, with no clear D. The CDR3 is made up of 13 amino acids. Trimming pared 4 bases from V and 8 bases from J, leaving 9 bases between. CDR1 is SGHTA and CDR2 is FQGNSA in the germline V gene. CDR3 sequence: CASSYGSDSPLHF. CDR3 in DNA: TGTGCCAGCAGCTATGGGAGTGATTCACCCCTCCACTTT.

V is TRBV6-2 or TRBV6-3 and J is TRBJ1-1; D possibly corresponds to TRBD1 (6 bases). The CDR3 is made up of 12 amino acids. V was trimmed by 5 bases and J by 5 bases, leaving 9 bases between them. In germline, CDR1 is MNHEY, CDR2 SVGEGT. The CDR3 spells CASSLGQTEAFF. The CDR3 DNA reads as TGTGCCAGCAGTCTTGGACAGACTGAAGCTTTCTTT.

In its sample, this clone was seen a few times. The gene calls are TRBV5-6 and TRBJ2-3; D perhaps matches TRBD1 (5 bases). The V and J ends lost 4 bases and 1 base respectively, with 13 bases between them. The germline gives CDR1 SGHDT, CDR2 YYEEEE. This CDR3 region has 15 residues. The CDR3, as DNA: TGTGCCAGCAGCCACAGGCCCAGCGGCACAGATACGCAGTATTTT. This translates into CASSHRPSGTDTQYF.

In its sample, this clone was seen a few times. The CDR3 protein is CASSGTVNTEAFF. The DNA of the CDR3 is TGCGCCAGCAGCGGCACAGTGAACACTGAAGCTTTCTTT. V gene TRBV5-1 combines with J gene TRBJ1-1; D not certain. The CDR3 sequence is 13 residues long. V gave up 4 bases and J gave up 0 bases, with 7 bases separating them. Germline V gives CDR1 SGHRS, CDR2 YFSETQ.

The genes are TRBV25-1 and TRBJ1-6; 7 bases align to TRBD1. The germline V gene encodes CDR1 MGHDK and CDR2 SYGVNS. This CDR3 contains 16 residues. V shed 0 bases and J 9 bases; nucleotides not matched to a gene: 8. This CDR3 is CASSEYEDREGSPLHF. The CDR3 region has the DNA TGTGCCAGCAGTGAATATGAAGACAGGGAAGGTTCACCCCTCCACTTT.

V and J are TRBV5-4 and TRBJ2-1, with D possibly being TRBD1 (5 bases). The CDR3 has 14 amino acids. Trimming left V 0 bases short and J 7 bases short, with 11 bases between. Germline V gene data show CDR1 as SGHNT and CDR2 as YYREEE (reference sequence). In nucleotides, the CDR3 is TGTGCCAGCAGCTTGGATAGGGGTTCGAATGAGCAGTTCTTC. This codes for CASSLDRGSNEQFF.

The genes are TRBV3-1 (or the pseudogene TRBV3-2) and TRBJ1-1; D is undetermined. Trimming pared 1 base from V and 0 bases from J, leaving 6 bases between. Germline V gene lookup returns CDR1 LGHDT and CDR2 YNNKEL (reference sequence). There are 14 residues in the CDR3. The CDR3 coding sequence is TGTGCCAGCAGCCAAGCCGGGGTGAACACTGAAGCTTTCTTT. Amino acids: CASSQAGVNTEAFF.

The V gene is TRBV4-3, the J gene TRBJ2-2; TRBD1 is a possible D gene (6 bases). Germline CDR1 LGHNA, CDR2 YSLEER. The V and J ends lost 0 bases and 3 bases respectively, with 11 bases between them. CDR3 size: 16 residues. The CDR3 nucleotides are TGCGCCAGCAGCCAAGAAGGGGACACCCACACCGGGGAGCTGTTTTTT. As protein: CASSQEGDTHTGELFF.

The V and J genes are TRBV28 and TRBJ1-1; D call uncertain. Germline assignment: CDR1 MDHEN and CDR2 SYDVKM. Trimming pared 1 base from V and 3 bases from J, leaving 12 bases between. The CDR3 has 15 amino acids. In DNA, the CDR3 is TGTGCCAGCAGTTTATTGAGGCGGGTAGACACTGAAGCTTTCTTT. Translating it yields CASSLLRRVDTEAFF.

The chain joins TRBV19 to TRBJ1-4; D gene uncertain. The CDR3 sequence is 15 residues long. Germline V gives CDR1 LNHDA, CDR2 SQIVND (reference sequence). Trimming shortened V by 5 bases and J by 8 bases, and 18 bases separated the two germline ends. The CDR3 DNA follows: TGTGCCAGTAGTGGCCCGTCGGGAGGGATAGAAAAACTGTTTTTT. Its protein is CASSGPSGGIEKLFF.

This sequence joins TRBV19 and TRBJ1-3; maybe TRBD1 (5 bases). The germline V gene has CDR1 LNHDA and CDR2 SQIVND (reference sequence). CDR3 length: 13 amino acids. Trimming pared 8 bases from V and 2 bases from J, leaving 10 bases between. For the CDR3, the DNA is TGTGCCAGTCGGGGGAACGCTGGAAACACCATATATTTT. Its protein product is CASRGNAGNTIYF.

This chain joins TRBV7-2 and TRBJ1-2; no clear D. This CDR3 has 13 residues. V lost 4 bases and J 8 bases, leaving 14 bases between the germline ends. Germline CDR1 reads SGHTA; CDR2 reads FQGNSA. The CDR3 here is CASSSGPGKGYTF. The DNA for the CDR3 is TGTGCCAGCAGCTCCGGTCCCGGGAAGGGCTACACCTTC.

The CDR3 coding sequence is TGTGCCACCCAACCTAGGGGGGGCAACTATGGCTACACCTTC. This encodes CATQPRGGNYGYTF. This chain links TRBV10-3 with TRBJ1-2; a possible D gene is TRBD1 (6 bases). The ends were cut back, 10 bases at V and 2 bases at J, with 17 bases in the middle. Per the germline V gene, CDR1 is ENHRY and CDR2 is SYGVKD. The CDR3 length is 14 residues.

The V and J genes are TRBV21-1 and TRBJ2-7; the table assigns TRBD2, which was not confirmed against the DNA. TRBV21-1 is noted as a pseudogene. The CDR3 consists of 18 residues. This chain's CDR3 is CASSLAGPGTSYFYEQYF. As DNA, the CDR3 is TGTGCCAGCAGCCTAGCTGGACCCGGGACTAGTTACTTCTACGAGCAGTACTTC.